This T cell receptor beta chain was identified during a study of T cells in Graves' hyperthyroidism and ophthalmopathy. Study-wide results and limits: Prediction of ophthalmopathy progression came a median roughly 6.7 months pre-onset. Ophthalmopathy was separated from stable hyperthyroidism by a 13 V-J model. Most clonotypes expanded in the thyroid (above 0.001) were also present in blood.

In regard to this clonotype: Its specificity is unknown.

Germline CDR1 SEHNR, CDR2 FQNEAQ (reference sequence). The CDR3 has 14 amino acids. Trimming pared 5 bases from V and 3 bases from J, leaving 10 bases between. Researchers amplified the TCR beta CDR3 regions from RNA transcripts. During a first-round RT-PCR of the TCR CDR3, the HTBI primer set was used. One entry per CDR3 protein, called by TCRdb with MiXCR from the multiplex PCR reads. Of roughly 750,000 distinct CDR3 sequences in the sample, around 17% were seen once. This chain connects TRBV7-9 to TRBJ2-2; a weak D match, TRBD1 (6 bases). The TCR originated in a young man with Graves' hyperthyroidism. The sequenced sample was blood. In DNA, the CDR3 is TGTGCCAGCAGCCGAAACAGGGACACCGGGGAGCTGTTTTTT. This translates into CASSRNRDTGELFF.